This T cell receptor beta chain emerged from a study of blood T cells in healthy people across ages. Primed by a sample-barcoded 5' primer and a J-beta primer mix, a second PCR proceeded for 7 to 11 cycles. TCRdb reanalysed the 5' RACE reads using MiXCR and keeps one entry per CDR3 protein. The sample consists of around 800,000 distinct CDR3 sequences, more than 25% of them appearing once. There were at least 5.5 micrograms of total RNA extracted from every sample. This clonotype was detected a few times. There are 14 residues in the CDR3. Trimming pared 2 bases from V and 3 bases from J, leaving 10 bases between. A further study also used this sample, focusing on T cells of mothers and their children. From that paper: When the second PCR was run, its M1S primer added sample barcodes and 2-4 random nucleotides. Relative to unrelated pairs, biologically related mother-child dyads exhibited marginally greater, non-significant overlap.

This sequence was found in a boy younger than 18 in good health. Sequenced: blood. The genes are TRBV12-3 or TRBV12-4 and TRBJ1-2; D unclear. The CDR3 spells CASSLKGDDYGYTF. CDR3 sequence (DNA): TGTGCCAGCAGTTTAAAGGGTGATGACTATGGCTACACCTTC.